Sequencing of this TCR beta chain was carried out in a study of cytomegalovirus exposure and HLA in healthy donors. This clone was seen a handful of times. What it binds is not known. PCR employed 60 Vbeta and 13 Jbeta primers. Authors' processing steps: It was a later analysis that counted roughly 80 million unique TCR beta chains, of which approximately 11 million were shared. Assay used: immunoSEQ multiplex PCR; TCRdb lists only in-frame clones, some missing. That table is the source of V, J and clone size, and D and trimming were worked out from the DNA. The table records about 210,000 clones, roughly 86% of them present only once. Study outcomes and limitations: DRB1 had the most TCR associations and HLA-C the fewest, a later analysis found, with rates varying by HLA locus.

Germline CDR1 and CDR2: SGHVS and FQNEAQ. This CDR3 region has 18 residues. The ends were cut back, 3 bases at V and 2 bases at J, with 19 bases in the middle. The sequenced sample consisted of PBMCs. V is TRBV7-8 and J is TRBJ1-4; a weak D match, TRBD1 (6 bases). The source of this sequence is a man aged 35 to 55 in good health and CMV-seropositive. The CDR3 is CASSFSRGGAGTNEKLFF. The CDR3 DNA sequence: TGTGCCAGCAGCTTTTCCCGGGGGGGGGCAGGGACTAATGAAAAACTGTTTTTT.